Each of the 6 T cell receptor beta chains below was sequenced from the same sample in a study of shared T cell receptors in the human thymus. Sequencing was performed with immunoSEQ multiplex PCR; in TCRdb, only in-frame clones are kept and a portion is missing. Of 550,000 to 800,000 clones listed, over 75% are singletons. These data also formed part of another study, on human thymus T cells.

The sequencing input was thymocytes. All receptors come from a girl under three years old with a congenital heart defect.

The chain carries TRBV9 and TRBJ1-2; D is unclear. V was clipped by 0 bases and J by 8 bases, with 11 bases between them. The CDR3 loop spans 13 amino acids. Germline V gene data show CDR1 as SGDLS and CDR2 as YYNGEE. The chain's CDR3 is CASSVAPWQGYTF. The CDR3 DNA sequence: TGTGCCAGCAGCGTAGCCCCGTGGCAGGGCTACACCTTC.

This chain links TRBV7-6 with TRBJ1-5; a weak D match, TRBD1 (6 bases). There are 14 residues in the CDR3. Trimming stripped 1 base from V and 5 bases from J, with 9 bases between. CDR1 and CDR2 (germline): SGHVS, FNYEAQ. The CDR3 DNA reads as TGTGCCAGCAGCTTAGTTGGGGGCGATCAGCCCCAGCATTTT. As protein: CASSLVGGDQPQHF.

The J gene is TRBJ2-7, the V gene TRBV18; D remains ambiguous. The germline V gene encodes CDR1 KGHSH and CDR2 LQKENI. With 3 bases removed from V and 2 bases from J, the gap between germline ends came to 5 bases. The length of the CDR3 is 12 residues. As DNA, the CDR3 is TGTGCCAGCTCACCGCGCCCCTACGAGCAGTACTTC. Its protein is CASSPRPYEQYF.

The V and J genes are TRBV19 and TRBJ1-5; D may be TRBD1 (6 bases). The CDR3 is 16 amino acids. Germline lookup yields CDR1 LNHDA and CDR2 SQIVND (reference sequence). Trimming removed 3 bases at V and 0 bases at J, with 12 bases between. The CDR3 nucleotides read TGTGCCAGTAGTATTCCAGGACAGAATAGCAATCAGCCCCAGCATTTT. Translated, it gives CASSIPGQNSNQPQHF.

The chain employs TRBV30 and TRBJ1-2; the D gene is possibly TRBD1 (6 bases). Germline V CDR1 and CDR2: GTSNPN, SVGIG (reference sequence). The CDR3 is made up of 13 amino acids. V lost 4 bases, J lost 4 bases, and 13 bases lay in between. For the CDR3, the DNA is TGTGCCTGGAATAGGGGGTGGCTCTATGGCTACACCTTC. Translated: CAWNRGWLYGYTF.

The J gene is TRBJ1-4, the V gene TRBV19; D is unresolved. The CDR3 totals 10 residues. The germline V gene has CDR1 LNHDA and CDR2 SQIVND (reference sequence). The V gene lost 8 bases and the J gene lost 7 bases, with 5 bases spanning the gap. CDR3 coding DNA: TGTGCCAGTGGGCCTGAAAAACTGTTTTTT. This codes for CASGPEKLFF.